The 25 T cell receptor beta chains listed next were all sequenced from one sample in a study of blood T cell repertoires in COVID-19. Libraries were prepared by immunoSEQ multiplex PCR; TCRdb keeps only in-frame clonotypes and omits some of them. The sample has 90,000 to 150,000 clones; roughly 79% are singletons. The sample comprised peripheral blood. The receptors shown here come from a human donor in a cohort sampled during active COVID-19.

The CDR3 protein is CAWRRGGSDEQYF. DNA of the CDR3: TGTGCCTGGCGCCGGGGGGGGAGTGACGAGCAGTACTTC. The chain couples TRBV30 to TRBJ2-7; 8 bases are a match to TRBD2. This CDR3 comprises 13 residues. The V segment lost 5 bases and the J segment 5 bases; nucleotides outside the gene matches: 8. Germline V lookup: CDR1 GTSNPN, CDR2 SVGIG (reference sequence).

This clone was found once. The chain employs TRBV4-2 and TRBJ2-1, with TRBD2 matching 14 bases. The CDR3 is 20 amino acids. The ends lost 4 bases at V and 1 base at J; junction bases unmatched: 12. Germline lookup yields CDR1 LGHNA and CDR2 YNFKEQ. DNA of the CDR3: TGTGCCAGCAGCCTAGGATCCGGGACTAGCGGGAGTGGATCCTACAATGAGCAGTTCTTC. Encoded protein: CASSLGSGTSGSGSYNEQFF.

This chain links TRBV7-2 with TRBJ2-2, with TRBD1 matching 12 bases. Germline-derived CDR1 and CDR2 are SGHTA and FQGNSA. There are 19 residues in the CDR3. V shed 1 base and J 0 bases; nucleotides not matched to a gene: 6. The CDR3 loop reads CASSLDWDRGLSNTGELFF. The CDR3 DNA sequence: TGTGCCAGCAGCTTAGACTGGGACAGGGGGCTTTCGAACACCGGGGAGCTGTTTTTT.

The chain uses TRBV7-8 and TRBJ1-4; D is uncertain. Germline lookup yields CDR1 SGHVS and CDR2 FQNEAQ. Trimming removed 0 bases from V and 6 bases from J, with 14 bases in between. The CDR3 is 16 amino acids. The CDR3 sequence is CASSLARRLGDEKLFF. For the CDR3, the DNA is TGTGCCAGCAGCTTAGCGAGGCGGTTGGGTGATGAAAAACTGTTTTTT.

This sequence joins TRBV11-3 and TRBJ2-3; D may be TRBD2 (5 bases). The germline CDR1 and CDR2 sequences are SGHNT and YENEEA. CDR3 length: 13 amino acids. Trimming took 5 bases from V and 3 from J, leaving 9 bases between them. This chain's CDR3 is CASSKRVTDTQYF. The CDR3 nucleotides read TGTGCCAGCAGCAAGAGGGTGACAGATACGCAGTATTTT.

The rearrangement links TRBV30 to TRBJ1-3; tentatively, D is TRBD1 (5 bases). The V and J ends lost 3 bases and 5 bases respectively, with 8 bases between them. This CDR3 comprises 12 residues. Per germline, CDR1 GTSNPN and CDR2 SVGIG (reference sequence). CDR3 residues: CAWSAGRNTIYF. The CDR3 coding sequence is TGTGCCTGGAGCGCAGGGAGAAACACCATATATTTT.

V is TRBV27 and J is TRBJ1-5; TRBD1 might be the D (5 bases). The CDR3 loop spans 15 amino acids. The V gene lost 0 bases and the J gene lost 4 bases, with 10 bases spanning the gap. CDR1 is MNHEY, CDR2 SMNVEV, per germline (reference sequence). CDR3 nucleotides: TGTGCCAGCAGTTTATCTACAGGACGTAATCAGCCCCAGCATTTT. Its translation: CASSLSTGRNQPQHF.

The gene calls are TRBV2 and TRBJ1-5; no clear D gene. This CDR3 is 15 amino acids long. Trimming removed 2 bases at V and 0 bases at J, with 8 bases between. The germline V gene has CDR1 SNHLY and CDR2 FYNNEI. CDR3 DNA: TGTGCCAGCAGTGAACGTCCCTATAGCAATCAGCCCCAGCATTTT. It translates to CASSERPYSNQPQHF.

V usage is TRBV7-3 and J usage is TRBJ1-1; 7 bases align to TRBD1. V was pared by 4 bases and J by 7 bases, with 6 bases of the junction left unmatched. CDR1 and CDR2 from the germline V gene are SGHTA and FQGTGA. This CDR3 spans 13 amino acids. CDR3 sequence reads: CASSSGQVHEAFF. In nucleotides, the CDR3 is TGTGCCAGCAGCTCTGGACAGGTTCATGAAGCTTTCTTT.

The chain employs TRBV7-2 and TRBJ1-1, with 7 bases lining up with TRBD1. The ends lost 5 bases at V and 0 bases at J; junction bases unmatched: 12. There are 17 residues in the CDR3. CDR1 and CDR2 from the germline V gene are SGHTA and FQGNSA. Written as DNA, the CDR3 is TGTGCCAGCAGCAAAACGGGACAGCCCCGCGTGAACACTGAAGCTTTCTTT. Residues: CASSKTGQPRVNTEAFF.

This clone has more than one count but fewer than ten. The J gene is TRBJ1-2, the V gene TRBV6-1; no clear D. V gave up 0 bases and J gave up 4 bases, with 12 bases separating them. The V gene's germline CDR1 is MNHNS and CDR2 SASEGT. The CDR3 is made up of 15 amino acids. In nucleotides, the CDR3 is TGTGCCAGCAGTGAAGCGGGCAGTCCCATCTATGGCTACACCTTC. It specifies CASSEAGSPIYGYTF.

This clone was recorded only once. The gene calls are TRBV27 and TRBJ2-7; 9 bases are a match to TRBD1. Germline-derived CDR1 and CDR2 are MNHEY and SMNVEV (reference sequence). CDR3 length: 13 residues. The V gene end was trimmed by 3 bases and the J gene end by 6 bases; junction bases not matched to a gene: 3. CDR3 DNA sequence: TGTGCCAGCAGTTTGGAGACAGGGGGCGAGCAGTACTTC. Amino acid sequence: CASSLETGGEQYF.

V gene TRBV6-1 combines with J gene TRBJ1-4, with TRBD1 matching over 9 bases. The length of the CDR3 is 15 residues. The J segment lost 8 bases and the V segment lost 3 bases, leaving 7 bases of the junction unmatched. Per the germline V gene, CDR1 is MNHNS and CDR2 is SASEGT. The CDR3 reads CASSDRTGVGEKLFF. CDR3 DNA sequence: TGTGCCAGCAGTGACCGGACAGGGGTGGGAGAAAAACTGTTTTTT.

The chain recombines TRBV5-6 with TRBJ1-6; D may be TRBD1 (6 bases). CDR3 length: 16 residues. Germline values: CDR1 SGHDT, CDR2 YYEEEE. V dropped 4 bases and J dropped 9 bases, with 20 bases sitting between them. CDR3 region: CASSRGGAAIGSPLHF. DNA for the CDR3: TGTGCCAGCAGCCGTGGGGGGGCCGCGATAGGTTCACCCCTCCACTTT.

This chain connects TRBV7-2 to TRBJ2-7, with D perhaps TRBD2 (6 bases). The CDR3 covers 14 residues. Germline assignment: CDR1 SGHTA and CDR2 FQGNSA. Trimming took off 1 base at V and 9 bases at J, with 16 bases between the two ends. Here the CDR3 reads CASSLDPGQGGQYF. In nucleotides, the CDR3 is TGTGCCAGCAGCTTAGACCCGGGGCAGGGAGGGCAGTACTTC. Complete variable domain (other parts from reference TRBV7-2 and TRBJ2-7): GAGVSQSPSNKVTEKGKDVELRCDPISGHTALYWYRQSLGQGLEFLIYFQGNSAPDKSGLPSDRFSAERTGGSVSTLTIQRTQQEDSAVYLCASSLDPGQGGQYFGPGTRLTVT.

Only one count was recorded for this clone. This chain uses TRBV24-1 with TRBJ2-2; 7 bases match TRBD1. CDR3 length equals 16 residues. With 4 bases clipped from V and 4 bases from J, the junction kept 8 bases outside the gene matches. Germline CDR1 reads KGHDR; CDR2 reads SFDVKD. The DNA for the CDR3 is TGTGCCACCAGTGACCCGCGACAGGGACGCACCGGGGAGCTGTTTTTT. Translating gives CATSDPRQGRTGELFF.

The chain links TRBV19 to TRBJ2-7; D call uncertain. This CDR3 comprises 13 residues. The germline V gene encodes CDR1 LNHDA and CDR2 SQIVND (reference sequence). V was pared by 0 bases and J by 7 bases, with 10 bases between. Here the CDR3 reads CASSIDVTREQYF. CDR3 nucleotide sequence: TGTGCCAGTAGTATAGATGTCACGAGGGAGCAGTACTTC.

Worth noting for this clone: This sample also contains other DNA sequences that code for the same CDR3. CDR3 DNA sequence: TGTGCCAGCAGTTTAGGGACAGGAAATCAGCCCCAGCATTTT. Translating gives CASSLGTGNQPQHF. The chain uses TRBV27 and TRBJ1-5, with TRBD1 matching 8 bases. V lost 2 bases and J lost 4; bases outside the gene matches: 1. This CDR3 is built from 14 residues. Looked up from germline, CDR1 is MNHEY and CDR2 is SMNVEV (reference sequence).

The chain joins TRBV20-1 to TRBJ2-3; 9 nucleotides agree with TRBD2. V lost 3 bases, J lost 5 bases, and 6 bases stayed unmatched. The CDR3 sequence is 14 residues long. CDR1 is DFQATT, CDR2 SNEGSKA, per germline (reference sequence). The CDR3 nucleotides read TGCAGTGCTAGTGCGGGAGGGCCTGTAGATACGCAGTATTTT. This sequence encodes CSASAGGPVDTQYF.

The V and J genes are TRBV19 and TRBJ2-3; D perhaps matches TRBD1 (5 bases). The CDR3 extends over 14 amino acids. From germline, CDR1 is LNHDA and CDR2 SQIVND (reference sequence). Trimming left V 9 bases short and J 7 bases short, with 20 bases between. CDR3 residues: CASTSRGFYNTQYF. CDR3 coding DNA: TGTGCCAGCACATCTAGGGGATTTTATAATACGCAGTATTTT.

V is TRBV19 and J is TRBJ1-1; D ambiguous. The germline CDR1 and CDR2 sequences are LNHDA and SQIVND (reference sequence). Deletions cut 4 bases from V and 0 bases from J, with 15 bases between. CDR3 length: 16 amino acids. CDR3 amino acids: CASSTGFQNMNTEAFF. The DNA for the CDR3 is TGTGCCAGTAGTACGGGATTCCAGAACATGAACACTGAAGCTTTCTTT.

Only a few counts were recorded for this clone. The chain carries TRBV7-2 and TRBJ1-1; 11 positions match TRBD1. V was pared by 5 bases and J by 4 bases, with 6 bases of the junction left unmatched. The length of the CDR3 is 15 residues. CDR1 is SGHTA, CDR2 FQGNSA, per germline. Here the CDR3 reads CASSPRDRGGTEAFF. CDR3 bases: TGTGCCAGCAGCCCCCGGGACAGGGGGGGCACTGAAGCTTTCTTT. The whole variable domain, remainder taken from reference TRBV7-2 and TRBJ1-1, is GAGVSQSPSNKVTEKGKDVELRCDPISGHTALYWYRQSLGQGLEFLIYFQGNSAPDKSGLPSDRFSAERTGGSVSTLTIQRTQQEDSAVYLCASSPRDRGGTEAFFGQGTRLTVV.

CDR3 protein: CASNPDSRSYGYTF. The CDR3, as DNA: TGTGCCAGCAACCCGGACAGCCGATCATATGGCTACACCTTC. The chain links TRBV6-2 or TRBV6-3 to TRBJ1-2; maybe TRBD1 (6 bases). The germline gives CDR1 MNHEY, CDR2 SVGEGT. Trimming stripped 7 bases from V and 5 bases from J, with 17 bases between. The CDR3 consists of 14 residues.

This clone was observed a handful of times. The chain links TRBV29-1 to TRBJ1-1; 7 nucleotides line up with TRBD1. The trim removed 6 bases at V and 0 bases at J, leaving 4 bases unmatched. This CDR3 region has 13 residues. Germline CDR1 and CDR2: SQVTM and ANQGSEA. CDR3 sequence reads: CSVRQGMNTEAFF. CDR3 nucleotides: TGCAGCGTCAGACAGGGAATGAACACTGAAGCTTTCTTT.

This clone was picked up one time. The chain carries TRBV2 and TRBJ1-1, with no clear D. Trimming cost V 8 bases and J 1 base, with 11 bases left between them. CDR1 SNHLY and CDR2 FYNNEI come from the germline V gene. The CDR3 is 13 residues long. The CDR3 loop is CASHVEANTEAFF. The CDR3, as DNA: TGTGCCAGCCACGTAGAGGCGAACACTGAAGCTTTCTTT. Looking up the rest from reference TRBV2 and TRBJ1-1 gives the full variable domain: EPEVTQTPSHQVTQMGQEVILRCVPISNHLYFYWYRQILGQKVEFLVSFYNNEISEKSEIFDDQFSVERPDGSNFTLKIRSTKLEDSAMYFCASHVEANTEAFFGQGTRLTVV.